This T cell receptor beta chain was observed in a study of shared T cell receptors in the human thymus. This clone came up a few times. The method was immunoSEQ multiplex PCR; TCRdb's version includes in-frame clones alone and lacks a portion of them. The data contain hundreds of thousands of clones, over 75% of them singletons. This CDR3 is 12 amino acids long. These data also featured in a second study, about human thymus T cells. Turning to that study: During corrective heart surgery, resections were taken, and the thymus tissue came from them.

This sequence originates from a boy in the first two years of life with a congenital heart defect. The chain employs TRBV1 and TRBJ1-4. TRBV1 is noted as a pseudogene. Source material: thymocytes. In nucleotides, the CDR3 is TGCACCAGCAGTTACGGTGATGAAAAACTGTTTTTT. Amino acid sequence: CTSSYGDEKLFF.